These 27 T cell receptor beta chains were sequenced from one sample in a study of technical replicates of blood from a handful of donors. Generated by immunoSEQ multiplex PCR, the TCRdb table keeps only in-frame clones and is missing some. The profile covers almost 90,000 clones, with over 90% appearing a single time and more than 0.3% taken by the ten largest. Sequenced sample: T cells isolated from PBMCs. The receptors originated from a human donor in good health.

V usage is TRBV18 and J usage is TRBJ2-7, with 7 bases identical to TRBD1. The V gene end was trimmed by 2 bases and the J gene end by 5 bases; junction bases not matched to a gene: 3. The CDR3 length is 13 residues. Germline V gives CDR1 KGHSH, CDR2 LQKENI. The CDR3 spells CASSPRQGHEQYF. The CDR3 coding sequence is TGTGCCAGCTCACCAAGACAGGGCCACGAGCAGTACTTC. Complete variable domain (other parts from reference TRBV18 and TRBJ2-7): NAGVMQNPRHLVRRRGQEARLRCSPMKGHSHVYWYRQLPEEGLKFMVYLQKENIIDESGMPKERFSAEFPKEGPSILRIQQVVRGDSAAYFCASSPRQGHEQYFGPGTRLTVT.

The chain has TRBV11-2 and TRBJ2-1; TRBD1 is a possible D gene (5 bases). The germline gives CDR1 SGHAT, CDR2 FQNNGV. There are 17 residues in the CDR3. Trimming stripped 1 base from V and 7 bases from J, with 20 bases between. The CDR3 loop reads CASSLVLSNGAFNEQFF. CDR3 nucleotides: TGTGCCAGCAGCTTAGTTCTCTCTAATGGGGCCTTTAATGAGCAGTTCTTC.

V usage is TRBV19 and J usage is TRBJ2-7; maybe TRBD2 (6 bases). V was trimmed by 4 bases and J by 3 bases, leaving 13 bases between them. Germline V lookup: CDR1 LNHDA, CDR2 SQIVND (reference sequence). This CDR3 region has 14 residues. The CDR3 DNA reads as TGTGCCAGTAGTACCCCGGGACTGATCTACGAGCAGTACTTC. Translating gives CASSTPGLIYEQYF. Complete variable domain (other parts from reference TRBV19 and TRBJ2-7): DGGITQSPKYLFRKEGQNVTLSCEQNLNHDAMYWYRQDPGQGLRLIYYSQIVNDFQKGDIAEGYSVSREKKESFPLTVTSAQKNPTAFYLCASSTPGLIYEQYFGPGTRLTVT.

In its sample, this clone was seen once. The CDR3: CATQGVQETQYF. In DNA, the CDR3 is TGTGCCACCCAGGGGGTCCAAGAGACCCAGTACTTC. The chain employs TRBV5-6 and TRBJ2-5; TRBD1 aligns across 7 bases. V lost 9 bases to trimming and J lost 1 base; unmatched junction nucleotides: 3. The CDR3 runs to 12 residues. The germline CDR1 and CDR2 sequences are SGHDT and YYEEEE.

V gene TRBV5-4 combines with J gene TRBJ2-1, with D possibly being TRBD2 (5 bases). Trimming took 4 bases from V and 0 from J, leaving 11 bases between them. The germline V gene has CDR1 SGHNT and CDR2 YYREEE (reference sequence). The CDR3 length is 15 residues. The CDR3 DNA follows: TGTGCCAGCAGCCTAGCTGCAAGCTCCTACAATGAGCAGTTCTTC. Its protein is CASSLAASSYNEQFF.

CDR3 residues: CASTDRAVYEQYF. CDR3 coding DNA: TGTGCCAGCACAGACAGGGCGGTTTACGAGCAGTACTTC. This chain joins TRBV5-6 and TRBJ2-7; 7 bases line up with TRBD1. V was clipped by 6 bases and J by 4 bases; unmatched bases: 7. From germline, CDR1 is SGHDT and CDR2 YYEEEE. The CDR3 is made up of 13 amino acids.

This clone has a single count. The chain carries TRBV5-1 and TRBJ1-4; 8 nucleotides match TRBD1. Germline loops: CDR1 SGHRS, CDR2 YFSETQ. CDR3 length: 18 amino acids. The J segment lost 8 bases and the V segment lost 3 bases, leaving 18 bases of the junction unmatched. CDR3 nucleotide sequence: TGCGCCAGCAGCTACTCCTTGTTACCGGGACAGGCAAAAGAAAAACTGTTTTTT. This sequence encodes CASSYSLLPGQAKEKLFF.

The chain recombines TRBV6-5 with TRBJ2-3; 7 nucleotides match TRBD1. The CDR3 is 15 residues long. The V gene end was trimmed by 2 bases and the J gene end by 2 bases; junction bases not matched to a gene: 4. Per germline, CDR1 MNHEY and CDR2 SVGAGI. The CDR3 reads CASSYPDRDTDTQYF. The DNA for the CDR3 is TGTGCCAGCAGTTACCCCGACAGGGACACAGATACGCAGTATTTT.

This clone was detected only once. The gene calls are TRBV11-2 and TRBJ1-5, with D possibly being TRBD1 (6 bases). From germline, CDR1 is SGHAT and CDR2 FQNNGV. The CDR3 contains 15 residues. V dropped 1 base and J dropped 5 bases, with 12 bases sitting between them. CDR3 protein: CASSLGGGGYQPQHF. CDR3 DNA: TGTGCCAGCAGCTTAGGAGGTGGGGGCTATCAGCCCCAGCATTTT.

The chain has TRBV9 and TRBJ2-7; no firm D call. V lost 4 bases and J lost 10, with 18 bases in between. Germline-derived CDR1 and CDR2 are SGDLS and YYNGEE. This CDR3 spans 13 amino acids. Here the CDR3 reads CASSPGGDTNQYF. In nucleotides, the CDR3 is TGTGCCAGCAGCCCCGGCGGAGATACCAACCAGTACTTC.

The chain links TRBV7-8 to TRBJ1-5, with D hard to call. The CDR3 has 13 residues. The germline gives CDR1 SGHVS, CDR2 FQNEAQ. V was cut by 1 base and J by 6 bases, with 7 bases left in between. CDR3 sequence (DNA): TGTGCCAGCAGCTTAGGGGCTGGTCAGCCCCAGCATTTT. The encoded protein is CASSLGAGQPQHF.

CDR3 sequence (DNA): TGTGCCACCAGCACCCCGGACAGGGGTAATGAGCAGTTCTTC. Amino acids: CATSTPDRGNEQFF. The J gene is TRBJ2-1, the V gene TRBV15; 9 positions agree with TRBD1. Germline CDR1 is LNHNV and CDR2 is YYDKDF (reference sequence). The CDR3 extends over 14 amino acids. V shed 4 bases, J shed 7 bases, and the junction held 5 bases outside the gene matches.

V is TRBV28 and J is TRBJ2-3; D is possibly TRBD2 (5 bases). V gave up 5 bases and J gave up 3 bases, with 15 bases separating them. CDR1 and CDR2 from the germline V gene are MDHEN and SYDVKM. The CDR3 has 15 residues. Written as DNA, the CDR3 is TGTGCCAGCAGTCTAGTCCTAAGCGGTACAGATACGCAGTATTTT. Amino acid sequence: CASSLVLSGTDTQYF.

The V gene is TRBV28, the J gene TRBJ2-6, with no clear D. Germline V gene lookup returns CDR1 MDHEN and CDR2 SYDVKM. The CDR3 consists of 15 residues. With 2 bases removed from V and 3 bases from J, the gap between germline ends came to 8 bases. Written as DNA, the CDR3 is TGTGCCAGCAGTTTACCCCCAGATGGGGCCAACGTCCTGACTTTC. Its protein is CASSLPPDGANVLTF.

This clone was recorded a few times. The chain recombines TRBV9 with TRBJ1-1, with D perhaps matching TRBD1 (6 bases). The CDR3 contains 14 residues. Germline CDR1 SGDLS, CDR2 YYNGEE. Trimming removed 2 bases from V and 4 bases from J, with 12 bases in between. The CDR3 is CASSVSIRGTEAFF. The CDR3 DNA follows: TGTGCCAGCAGCGTGTCGATCAGGGGCACTGAAGCTTTCTTT.

The rearrangement joins TRBV19 to TRBJ1-5; no reliable D call. The V and J ends lost 2 bases and 7 bases respectively, with 6 bases between them. CDR3 size: 12 residues. The germline gives CDR1 LNHDA, CDR2 SQIVND (reference sequence). The CDR3 reads CASSINWQPQHF. The CDR3 nucleotides are TGTGCCAGTAGTATAAACTGGCAGCCCCAGCATTTT.

CDR3 loop: CSVSRQGRPYEQYF. The CDR3 region has the DNA TGCAGCGTTTCGAGACAGGGACGCCCCTACGAGCAGTACTTC. The chain has TRBV29-1 and TRBJ2-7; 7 nucleotides match TRBD1. V lost 5 bases to trimming and J lost 2 bases; unmatched junction nucleotides: 9. CDR1 SQVTM and CDR2 ANQGSEA come from the germline V gene. The CDR3 spans 14 residues.

The chain links TRBV19 to TRBJ2-1; D uncertain. V was trimmed by 4 bases and J by 6 bases, leaving 7 bases between them. CDR3 size: 12 residues. In germline, CDR1 is LNHDA, CDR2 SQIVND (reference sequence). The CDR3 bases are TGTGCCAGTAGTACTAAGATCAATGAGCAGTTCTTC. It codes for CASSTKINEQFF.

This clone was observed a few times. This chain uses TRBV30 with TRBJ1-1; TRBD1 matches 7 bases. Unmatched junction bases numbered 7, after V lost 7 bases and J lost 2 bases. Germline assignment: CDR1 GTSNPN and CDR2 SVGIG (reference sequence). This CDR3 is 13 amino acids long. As DNA, the CDR3 is TGTGCCTTCATGGACAGGCTAAACACTGAAGCTTTCTTT. It is translated as CAFMDRLNTEAFF.

The chain uses TRBV6-5 and TRBJ1-2; TRBD1 matches at 8 bases. This CDR3 comprises 14 residues. With V trimmed by 7 bases and J by 4 bases, 8 bases remained unmatched. Germline V gene lookup returns CDR1 MNHEY and CDR2 SVGAGI. The CDR3 bases are TGTGCCAGCACGTCCCCGGGACAGGTCTATGGCTACACCTTC. Its translation is CASTSPGQVYGYTF.

The gene calls are TRBV6-6 and TRBJ2-7; D is possibly TRBD2 (6 bases). Trimming took off 2 bases at V and 4 bases at J, with 15 bases between the two ends. Germline assignment: CDR1 MNHNY and CDR2 SVGAGI (reference sequence). This CDR3 region has 15 residues. CDR3 bases: TGTGCCAGCAGTTACGGAGGGGTTATATGGTACGAGCAGTACTTC. The encoded protein is CASSYGGVIWYEQYF.

The rearrangement links TRBV9 to TRBJ2-7; TRBD2 matches at 7 bases. V dropped 1 base and J dropped 3; count of bases not matched to a gene: 7. Germline lookup yields CDR1 SGDLS and CDR2 YYNGEE. The CDR3 loop spans 15 amino acids. In DNA form, the CDR3 reads TGTGCCAGCAGCGTATCGGCGGGAGTAGTCTACGAGCAGTACTTC. Its protein is CASSVSAGVVYEQYF.

The chain uses TRBV4-1 and TRBJ2-7; possibly TRBD2 for D (6 bases). Germline-derived CDR1 and CDR2 are MGHRA and YSYEKL. CDR3 length: 13 residues. V dropped 6 bases and J dropped 7 bases, with 16 bases sitting between them. The DNA of the CDR3 is TGCGCCAGCAGTCCGGAGACTAGGCGGGAGCAGTACTTC. Its protein is CASSPETRREQYF.

The genes are TRBV27 and TRBJ2-1, with D unresolved. Germline V gives CDR1 MNHEY, CDR2 SMNVEV (reference sequence). The CDR3 has 12 amino acids. Trimming shortened V by 7 bases and J by 7 bases, and 11 bases separated the two germline ends. The CDR3 DNA sequence: TGTGCCAGCACCTCCACCGGGAATGAGCAGTTCTTC. It translates to CASTSTGNEQFF.

This clone was observed a handful of times. The chain combines TRBV30 with TRBJ1-1; D gene uncertain. Trimming cost V 5 bases and J 0 bases, with 7 bases left between them. This CDR3 has 12 residues. The germline V gene has CDR1 GTSNPN and CDR2 SVGIG (reference sequence). CDR3 sequence reads: CAWELLNTEAFF. The CDR3 nucleotides are TGTGCCTGGGAGCTGCTGAACACTGAAGCTTTCTTT.

The rearrangement links TRBV4-1 to TRBJ2-7, with a tentative D call TRBD1 (6 bases). The ends were cut back, 3 bases at V and 6 bases at J, with 12 bases in the middle. Germline V gene data show CDR1 as MGHRA and CDR2 as YSYEKL. The CDR3 is 13 amino acids. The CDR3 region has the DNA TGCGCCAGCAGCCAGTATACAGGGTCCGAGCAGTACTTC. Translated: CASSQYTGSEQYF.

The chain has TRBV19 and TRBJ1-2; a weak D match, TRBD1 (6 bases). The CDR3 consists of 16 residues. Germline lookup yields CDR1 LNHDA and CDR2 SQIVND (reference sequence). The ends were cut back, 3 bases at V and 4 bases at J, with 18 bases in the middle. The chain's CDR3 is CASSMGGLARLYGYTF. The CDR3 nucleotides read TGTGCCAGTAGTATGGGGGGGCTCGCTCGCCTCTATGGCTACACCTTC.